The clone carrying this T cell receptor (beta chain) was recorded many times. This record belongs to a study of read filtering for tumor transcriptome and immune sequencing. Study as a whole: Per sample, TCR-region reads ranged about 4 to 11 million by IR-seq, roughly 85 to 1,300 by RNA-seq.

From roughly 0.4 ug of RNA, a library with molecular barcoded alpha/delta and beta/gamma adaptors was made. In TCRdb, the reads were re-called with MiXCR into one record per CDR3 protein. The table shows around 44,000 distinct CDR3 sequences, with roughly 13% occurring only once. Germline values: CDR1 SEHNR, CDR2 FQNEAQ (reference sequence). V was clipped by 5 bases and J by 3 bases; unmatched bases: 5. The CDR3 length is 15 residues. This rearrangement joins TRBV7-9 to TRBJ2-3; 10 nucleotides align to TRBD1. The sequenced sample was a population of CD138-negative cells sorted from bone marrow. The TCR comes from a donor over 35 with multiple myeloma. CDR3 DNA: TGTGCCAGCAGCATCAGGACAGGGGGGACAGATACGCAGTATTTT. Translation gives CASSIRTGGTDTQYF.